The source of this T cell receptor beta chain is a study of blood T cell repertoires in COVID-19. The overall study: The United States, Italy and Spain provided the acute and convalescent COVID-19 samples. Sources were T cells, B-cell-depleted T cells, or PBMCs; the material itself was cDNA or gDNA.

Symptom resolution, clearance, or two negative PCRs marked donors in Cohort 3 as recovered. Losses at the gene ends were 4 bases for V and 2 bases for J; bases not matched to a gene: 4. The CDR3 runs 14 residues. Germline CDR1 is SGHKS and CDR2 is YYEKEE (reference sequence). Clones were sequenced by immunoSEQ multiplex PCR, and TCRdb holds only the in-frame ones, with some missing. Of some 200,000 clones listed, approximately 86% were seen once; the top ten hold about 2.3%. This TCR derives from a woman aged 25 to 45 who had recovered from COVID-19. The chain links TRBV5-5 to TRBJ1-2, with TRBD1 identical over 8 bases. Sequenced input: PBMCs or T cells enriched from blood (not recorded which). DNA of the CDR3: TGTGCCAGCAGCAATACAGGGGGGAACTATGGCTACACCTTC. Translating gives CASSNTGGNYGYTF. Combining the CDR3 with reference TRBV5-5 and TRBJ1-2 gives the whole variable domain DAGVTQSPTHLIKTRGQQVTLRCSPISGHKSVSWYQQVLGQGPQFIFQYYEKEERGRGNFPDRFSARQFPNYSSELNVNALLLGDSALYLCASSNTGGNYGYTFGSGTRLTVV.